The present entry profiles one TCR beta chain with its context. The authors ran a second PCR of about 6 to 11 cycles using a sample-barcoded 5' primer and a J-beta primer mix. TCRdb processed the 5' RACE reads anew with MiXCR; each CDR3 protein has one entry. The sample shows 600,000 or so distinct CDR3 sequences, more than 20% of them seen only once. The data belong to a study of blood T cells in healthy people across ages. Across the study: When template switching was applied, about one barcoded beta molecule was captured per two T cells.

The J segment lost 4 bases and the V segment lost 6 bases, leaving 8 bases of the junction unmatched. CDR3 length equals 13 residues. CDR1 and CDR2 (germline): DFQATT, SNEGSKA (reference sequence). Sequencing was carried out using blood. This TCR derives from a man in his 70s in good health. V gene TRBV20-1 combines with J gene TRBJ1-2, with 7 bases aligning to TRBD1. The CDR3 DNA is TGCAGTGCCCATGACAGGGCTCCCTATGGCTACACCTTC. This translates into CSAHDRAPYGYTF.